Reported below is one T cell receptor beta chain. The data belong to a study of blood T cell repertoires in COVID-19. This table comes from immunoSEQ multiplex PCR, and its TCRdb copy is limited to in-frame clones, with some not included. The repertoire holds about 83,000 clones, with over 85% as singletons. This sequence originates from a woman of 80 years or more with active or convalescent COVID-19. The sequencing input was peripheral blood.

The CDR3 protein is CASRTDREGTDTQYF. In nucleotides, the CDR3 is TGTGCCAGCAGAACGGACAGGGAGGGTACAGATACGCAGTATTTT. This sequence joins TRBV6-5 and TRBJ2-3, with a weak D call TRBD1 (8 bases). V was shortened by 6 bases and J by 3 bases, with 16 bases between the two germline ends. The CDR3 extends over 15 amino acids. Germline V gene lookup returns CDR1 MNHEY and CDR2 SVGAGI.